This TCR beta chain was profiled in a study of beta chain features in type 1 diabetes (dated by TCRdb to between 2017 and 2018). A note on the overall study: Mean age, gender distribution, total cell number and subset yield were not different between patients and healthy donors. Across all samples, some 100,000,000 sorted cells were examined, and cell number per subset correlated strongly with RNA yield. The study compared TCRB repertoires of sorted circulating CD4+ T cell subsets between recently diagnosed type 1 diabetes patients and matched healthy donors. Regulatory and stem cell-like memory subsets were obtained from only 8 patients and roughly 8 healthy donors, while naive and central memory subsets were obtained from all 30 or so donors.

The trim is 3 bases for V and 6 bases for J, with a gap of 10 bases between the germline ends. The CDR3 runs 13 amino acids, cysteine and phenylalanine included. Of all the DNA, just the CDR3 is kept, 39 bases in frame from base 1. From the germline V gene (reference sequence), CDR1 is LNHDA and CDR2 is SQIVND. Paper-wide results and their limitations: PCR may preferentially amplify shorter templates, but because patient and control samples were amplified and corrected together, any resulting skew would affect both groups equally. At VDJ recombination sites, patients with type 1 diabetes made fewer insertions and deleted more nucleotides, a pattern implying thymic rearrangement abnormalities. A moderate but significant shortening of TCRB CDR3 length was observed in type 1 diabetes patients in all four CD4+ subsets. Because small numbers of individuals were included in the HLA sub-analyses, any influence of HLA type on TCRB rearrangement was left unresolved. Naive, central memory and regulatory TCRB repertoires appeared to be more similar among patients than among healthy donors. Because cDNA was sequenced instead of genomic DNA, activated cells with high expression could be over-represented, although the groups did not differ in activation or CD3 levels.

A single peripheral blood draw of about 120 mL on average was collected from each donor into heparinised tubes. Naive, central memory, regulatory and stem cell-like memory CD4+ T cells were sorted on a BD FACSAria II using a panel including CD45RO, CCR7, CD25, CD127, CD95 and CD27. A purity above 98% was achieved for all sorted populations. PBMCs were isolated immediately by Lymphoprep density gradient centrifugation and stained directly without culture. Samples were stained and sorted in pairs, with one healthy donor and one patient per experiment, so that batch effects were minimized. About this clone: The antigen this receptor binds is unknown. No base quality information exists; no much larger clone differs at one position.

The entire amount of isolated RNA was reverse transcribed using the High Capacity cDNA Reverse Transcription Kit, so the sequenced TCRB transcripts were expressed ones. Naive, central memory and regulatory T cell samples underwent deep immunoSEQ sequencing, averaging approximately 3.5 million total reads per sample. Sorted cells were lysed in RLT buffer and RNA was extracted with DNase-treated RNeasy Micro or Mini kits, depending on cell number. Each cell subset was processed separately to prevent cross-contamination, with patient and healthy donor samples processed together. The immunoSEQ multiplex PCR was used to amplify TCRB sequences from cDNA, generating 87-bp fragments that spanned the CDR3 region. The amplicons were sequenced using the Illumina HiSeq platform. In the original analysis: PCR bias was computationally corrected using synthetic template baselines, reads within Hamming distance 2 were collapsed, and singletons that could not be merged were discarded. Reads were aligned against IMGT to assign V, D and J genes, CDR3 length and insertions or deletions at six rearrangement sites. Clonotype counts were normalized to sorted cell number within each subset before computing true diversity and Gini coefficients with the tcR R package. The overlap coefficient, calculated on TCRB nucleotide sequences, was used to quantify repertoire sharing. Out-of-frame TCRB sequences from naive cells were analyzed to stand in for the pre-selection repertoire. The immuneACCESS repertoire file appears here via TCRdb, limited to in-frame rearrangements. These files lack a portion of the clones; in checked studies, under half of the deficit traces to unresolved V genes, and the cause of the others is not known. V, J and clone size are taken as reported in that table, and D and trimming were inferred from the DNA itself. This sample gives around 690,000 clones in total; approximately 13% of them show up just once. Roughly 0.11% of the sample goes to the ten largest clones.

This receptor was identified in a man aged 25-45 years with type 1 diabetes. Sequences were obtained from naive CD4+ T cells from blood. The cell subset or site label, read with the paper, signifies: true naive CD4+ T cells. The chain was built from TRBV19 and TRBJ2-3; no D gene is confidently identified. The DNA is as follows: TGTGCCAGTAGTATTCCGGGTCCCGATACGCAGTATTTT. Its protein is CASSIPGPDTQYF. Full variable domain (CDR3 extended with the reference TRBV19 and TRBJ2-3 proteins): DGGITQSPKYLFRKEGQNVTLSCEQNLNHDAMYWYRQDPGQGLRLIYYSQIVNDFQKGDIAEGYSVSREKKESFPLTVTSAQKNPTAFYLCASSIPGPDTQYFGPGTRLTVL.